This entry is about one T cell receptor (beta chain). Antigen specificity is unknown. Using immunoSEQ multiplex PCR, the repertoire was profiled, and TCRdb retains in-frame clones only, with some absent. The top ten hold 2.4% of the sample, which has tens of thousands of clones, about nine tenths seen once. This specimen comes from a study of T cell responses to AZD1222 COVID-19 vaccine. V lost 0 bases and J lost 0, with 6 bases in between. Germline lookup yields CDR1 LNHNV and CDR2 YYDKDF (reference sequence). This CDR3 is 15 amino acids long. Points from the study as a whole: Among spike-specific TCRs, nearly half reportedly target unmutated variant regions. Baseline seropositivity occurred in only six or seven AZD1222 recipients. All repertoire sampling was performed exclusively after the peak T cell response. Once two AZD1222 doses were given, Spike-specific TCR breadth and depth went up.

The receptor comes from an adult in good health. The genes are TRBV15 and TRBJ1-3; no clear D gene. Sample: peripheral blood, taken on day 0 of AZD1222 vaccination. CDR3 amino acids: CATSREAGSGNTIYF. The CDR3 DNA reads TGTGCCACCAGCAGAGAGGCAGGCTCTGGAAACACCATATATTTT. Filled out from reference TRBV15 and TRBJ1-3, the complete variable domain reads DAMVIQNPRYQVTQFGKPVTLSCSQTLNHNVMYWYQQKSSQAPKLLFHYYDKDFNNEADTPDNFQSRRPNTSFCFLDIRSPGLGDTAMYLCATSREAGSGNTIYFGEGSWLTVV.